The present TCR beta chain was sequenced within a study of blood T cell repertoires in COVID-19. Trimming took 6 bases from V and 0 from J, leaving 12 bases between them. Germline V gene sequence: CDR1 SQVTM, CDR2 ANQGSEA. The CDR3 extends over 14 amino acids. Generated by immunoSEQ multiplex PCR, the TCRdb table keeps only in-frame clones and is missing some. The sample has about 180,000 clones, 80% to 90% seen once. This TCR derives from a middle-aged man with active or convalescent COVID-19. Sequenced: peripheral blood. V usage is TRBV29-1 and J usage is TRBJ1-3, with no clear D. The CDR3 sequence: CSVLLVSSGNTIYF. As DNA, the CDR3 is TGCAGCGTGCTCCTGGTGAGCTCTGGAAACACCATATATTTT.